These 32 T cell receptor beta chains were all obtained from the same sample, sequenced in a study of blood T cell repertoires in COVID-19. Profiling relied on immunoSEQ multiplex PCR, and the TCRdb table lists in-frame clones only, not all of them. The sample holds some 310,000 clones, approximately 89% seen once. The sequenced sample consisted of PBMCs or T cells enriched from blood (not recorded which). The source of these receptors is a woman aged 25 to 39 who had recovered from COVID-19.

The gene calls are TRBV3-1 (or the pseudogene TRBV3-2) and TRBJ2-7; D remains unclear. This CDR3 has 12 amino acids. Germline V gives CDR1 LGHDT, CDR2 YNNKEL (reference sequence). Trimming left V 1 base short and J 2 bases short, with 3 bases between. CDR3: CASSQAAYEQYF. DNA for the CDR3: TGTGCCAGCAGCCAAGCCGCCTACGAGCAGTACTTC.

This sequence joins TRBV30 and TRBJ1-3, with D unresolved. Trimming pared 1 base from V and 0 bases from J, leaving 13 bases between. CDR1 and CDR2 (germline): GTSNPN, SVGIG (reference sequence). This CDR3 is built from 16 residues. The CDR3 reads CAWSGSLLSSGNTIYF. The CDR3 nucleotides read TGTGCCTGGAGTGGCTCCCTTCTGAGCTCTGGAAACACCATATATTTT.

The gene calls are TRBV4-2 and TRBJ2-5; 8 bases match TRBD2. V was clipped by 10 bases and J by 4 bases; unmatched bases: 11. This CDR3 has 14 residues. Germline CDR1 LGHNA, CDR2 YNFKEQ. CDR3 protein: CATDHGLAGETQYF. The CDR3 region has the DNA TGTGCCACCGACCATGGGCTAGCGGGAGAGACCCAGTACTTC.

The CDR3 region has the DNA TGTGCCAGCAGCCAACAGGACATGAACACCGGGGAGCTGTTTTTT. It translates to CASSQQDMNTGELFF. This chain uses TRBV14 with TRBJ2-2, with a tentative D call TRBD1 (5 bases). The CDR3 is 15 amino acids. Trimming pared 2 bases from V and 1 base from J, leaving 8 bases between. CDR1 is SGHDN, CDR2 FVKESK, per germline.

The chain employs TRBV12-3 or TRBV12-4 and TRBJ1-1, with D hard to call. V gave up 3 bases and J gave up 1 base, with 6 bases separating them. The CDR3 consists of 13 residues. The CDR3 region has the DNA TGTGCCAGCAGTTTCCGGAGGAACACTGAAGCTTTCTTT. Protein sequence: CASSFRRNTEAFF.

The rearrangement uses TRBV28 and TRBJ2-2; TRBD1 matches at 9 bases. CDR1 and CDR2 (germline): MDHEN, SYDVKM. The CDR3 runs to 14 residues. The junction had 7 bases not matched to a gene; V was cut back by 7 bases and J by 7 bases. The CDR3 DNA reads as TGTGCCAGCAACTACAGGGGGCATAGCGGGGAGCTGTTTTTT. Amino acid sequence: CASNYRGHSGELFF. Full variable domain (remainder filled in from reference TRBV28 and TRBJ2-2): DVKVTQSSRYLVKRTGEKVFLECVQDMDHENMFWYRQDPGLGLRLIYFSYDVKMKEKGDIPEGYSVSREKKERFSLILESASTNQTSMYLCASNYRGHSGELFFGEGSRLTVL.

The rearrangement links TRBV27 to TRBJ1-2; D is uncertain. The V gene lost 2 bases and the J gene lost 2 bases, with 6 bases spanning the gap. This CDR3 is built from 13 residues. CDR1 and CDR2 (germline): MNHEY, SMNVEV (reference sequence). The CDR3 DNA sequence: TGTGCCAGCAGTTTAACAGAGAACTATGGCTACACCTTC. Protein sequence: CASSLTENYGYTF.

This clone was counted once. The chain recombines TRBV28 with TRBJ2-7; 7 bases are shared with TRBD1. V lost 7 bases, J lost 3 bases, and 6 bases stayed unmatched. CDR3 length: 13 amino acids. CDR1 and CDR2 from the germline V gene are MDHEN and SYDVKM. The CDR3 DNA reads TGTGCCAGCAACGGACAGGAGTTCTACGAGCAGTACTTC. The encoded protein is CASNGQEFYEQYF.

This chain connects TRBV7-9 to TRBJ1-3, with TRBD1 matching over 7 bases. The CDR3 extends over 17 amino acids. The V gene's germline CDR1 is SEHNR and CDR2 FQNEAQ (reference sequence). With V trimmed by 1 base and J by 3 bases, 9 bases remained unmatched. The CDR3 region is CASSLVPQGTSGNTIYF. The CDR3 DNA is TGTGCCAGCAGCTTAGTGCCACAGGGGACGAGTGGAAACACCATATATTTT.

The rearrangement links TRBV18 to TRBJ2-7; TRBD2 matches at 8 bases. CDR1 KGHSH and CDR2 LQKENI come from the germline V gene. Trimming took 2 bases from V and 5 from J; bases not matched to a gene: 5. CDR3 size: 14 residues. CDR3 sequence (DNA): TGTGCCAGCTCACCATTTCGGGAGGGCGACGAGCAGTACTTC. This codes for CASSPFREGDEQYF.

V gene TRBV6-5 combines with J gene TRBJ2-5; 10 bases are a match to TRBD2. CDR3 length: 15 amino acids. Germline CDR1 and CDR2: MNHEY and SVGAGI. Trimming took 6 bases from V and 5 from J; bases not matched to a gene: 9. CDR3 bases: TGTGCCAGCAGGGGTCCTAGCGGGAGTTTTGAGACCCAGTACTTC. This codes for CASRGPSGSFETQYF.

As DNA, the CDR3 is TGTGCCAGCAGTGAAGCGGGGGGGCCCCCATTGAACACTGAAGCTTTCTTT. It is translated as CASSEAGGPPLNTEAFF. The chain is built from TRBV6-1 and TRBJ1-1; D is possibly TRBD1 (6 bases). CDR1 MNHNS and CDR2 SASEGT come from the germline V gene. V lost 0 bases to trimming and J lost 0 bases, with 14 bases between them. The CDR3 is made up of 17 amino acids.

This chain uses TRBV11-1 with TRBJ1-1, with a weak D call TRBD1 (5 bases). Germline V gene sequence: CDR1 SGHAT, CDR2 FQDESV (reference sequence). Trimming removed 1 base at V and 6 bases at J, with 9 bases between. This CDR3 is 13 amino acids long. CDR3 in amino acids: CASSLEGGAEAFF. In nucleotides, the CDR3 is TGTGCCAGCAGCTTAGAGGGAGGGGCTGAAGCTTTCTTT. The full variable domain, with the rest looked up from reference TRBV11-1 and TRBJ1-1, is EAEVAQSPRYKITEKSQAVAFWCDPISGHATLYWYRQILGQGPELLVQFQDESVVDDSQLPKDRFSAERLKGVDSTLKIQPAELGDSAMYLCASSLEGGAEAFFGQGTRLTVV.

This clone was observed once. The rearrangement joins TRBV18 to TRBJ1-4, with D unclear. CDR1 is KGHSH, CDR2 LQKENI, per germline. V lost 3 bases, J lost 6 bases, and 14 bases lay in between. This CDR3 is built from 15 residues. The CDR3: CASSPNPLPDEKLFF. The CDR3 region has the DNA TGTGCCAGCTCACCTAATCCGCTTCCAGATGAAAAACTGTTTTTT.

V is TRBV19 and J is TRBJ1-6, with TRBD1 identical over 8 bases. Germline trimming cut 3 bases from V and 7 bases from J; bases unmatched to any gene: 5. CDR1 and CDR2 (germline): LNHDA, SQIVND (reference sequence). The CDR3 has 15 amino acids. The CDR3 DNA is TGTGCCAGTAGTATTTGGCGACAGGGGAATTCACCCCTCCACTTT. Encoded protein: CASSIWRQGNSPLHF.

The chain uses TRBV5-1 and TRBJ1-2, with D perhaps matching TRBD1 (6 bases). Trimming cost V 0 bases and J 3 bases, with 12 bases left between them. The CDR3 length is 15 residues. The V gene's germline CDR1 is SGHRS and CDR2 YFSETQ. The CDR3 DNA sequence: TGCGCCAGCAGCTTGGAGGGGGTTGAATACTATGGCTACACCTTC. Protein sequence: CASSLEGVEYYGYTF.

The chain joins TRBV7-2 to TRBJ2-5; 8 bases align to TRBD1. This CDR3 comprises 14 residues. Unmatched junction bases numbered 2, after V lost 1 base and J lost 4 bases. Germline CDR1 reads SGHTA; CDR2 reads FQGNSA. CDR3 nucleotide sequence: TGTGCCAGCAGCTTAGTTGGGACAGGAGAGACCCAGTACTTC. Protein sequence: CASSLVGTGETQYF.

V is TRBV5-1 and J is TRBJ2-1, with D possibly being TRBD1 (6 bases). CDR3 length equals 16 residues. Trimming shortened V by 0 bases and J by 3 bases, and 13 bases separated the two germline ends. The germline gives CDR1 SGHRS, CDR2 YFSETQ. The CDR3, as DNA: TGCGCCAGCAGCTTGGCCCAGGGGCCCCTCTACAATGAGCAGTTCTTC. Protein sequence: CASSLAQGPLYNEQFF.

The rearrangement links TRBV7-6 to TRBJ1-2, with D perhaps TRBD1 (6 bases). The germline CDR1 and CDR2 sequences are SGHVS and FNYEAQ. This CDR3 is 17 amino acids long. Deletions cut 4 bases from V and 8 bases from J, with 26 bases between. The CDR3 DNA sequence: TGTGCCAGCAGCTCCACCCCCGGGAGGAGGGGGGAAGACGGCTACACCTTC. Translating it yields CASSSTPGRRGEDGYTF.

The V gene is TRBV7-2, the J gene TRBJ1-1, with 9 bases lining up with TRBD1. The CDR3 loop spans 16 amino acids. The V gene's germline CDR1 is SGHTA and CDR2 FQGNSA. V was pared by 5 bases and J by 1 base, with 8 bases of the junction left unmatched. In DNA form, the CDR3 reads TGTGCCAGCAGCCAGGGACAGGGAGGAGGGAACACTGAAGCTTTCTTT. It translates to CASSQGQGGGNTEAFF.

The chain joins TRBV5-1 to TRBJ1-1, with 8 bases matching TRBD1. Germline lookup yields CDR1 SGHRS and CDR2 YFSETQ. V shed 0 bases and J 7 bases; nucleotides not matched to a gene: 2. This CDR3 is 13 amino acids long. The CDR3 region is CASSLGQGFEAFF. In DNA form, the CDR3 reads TGCGCCAGCAGCTTGGGACAGGGGTTTGAAGCTTTCTTT.

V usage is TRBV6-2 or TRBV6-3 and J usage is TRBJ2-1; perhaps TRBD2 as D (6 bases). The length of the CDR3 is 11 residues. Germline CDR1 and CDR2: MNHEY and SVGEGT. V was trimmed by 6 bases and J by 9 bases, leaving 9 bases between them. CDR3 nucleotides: TGTGCCAGCAGCCACGGGAGTGAGCAGTTCTTC. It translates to CASSHGSEQFF.

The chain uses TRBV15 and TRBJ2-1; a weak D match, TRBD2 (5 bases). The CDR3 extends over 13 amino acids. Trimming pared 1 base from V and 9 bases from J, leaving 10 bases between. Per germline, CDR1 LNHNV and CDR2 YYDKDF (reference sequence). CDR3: CATSRVLVGEQFF. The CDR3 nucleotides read TGTGCCACCAGCAGAGTACTAGTTGGTGAGCAGTTCTTC.

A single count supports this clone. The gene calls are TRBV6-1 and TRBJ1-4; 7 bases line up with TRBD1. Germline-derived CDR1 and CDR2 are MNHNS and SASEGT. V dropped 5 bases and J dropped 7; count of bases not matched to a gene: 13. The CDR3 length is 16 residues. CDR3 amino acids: CASSKGQARTGEKLFF. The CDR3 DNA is TGTGCCAGCAGTAAAGGACAGGCGCGGACAGGTGAAAAACTGTTTTTT.

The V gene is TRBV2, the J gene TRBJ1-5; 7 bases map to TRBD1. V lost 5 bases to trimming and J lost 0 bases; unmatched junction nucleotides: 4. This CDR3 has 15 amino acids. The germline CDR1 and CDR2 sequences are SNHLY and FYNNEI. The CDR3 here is CASSWTGHSNQPQHF. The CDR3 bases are TGTGCCAGCAGTTGGACAGGACATAGCAATCAGCCCCAGCATTTT.

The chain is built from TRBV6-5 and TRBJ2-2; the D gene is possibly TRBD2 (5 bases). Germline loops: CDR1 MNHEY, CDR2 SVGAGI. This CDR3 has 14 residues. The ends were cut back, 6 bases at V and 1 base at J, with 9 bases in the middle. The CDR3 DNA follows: TGTGCCAGCAGCCGGGATCTGAACACCGGGGAGCTGTTTTTT. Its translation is CASSRDLNTGELFF.

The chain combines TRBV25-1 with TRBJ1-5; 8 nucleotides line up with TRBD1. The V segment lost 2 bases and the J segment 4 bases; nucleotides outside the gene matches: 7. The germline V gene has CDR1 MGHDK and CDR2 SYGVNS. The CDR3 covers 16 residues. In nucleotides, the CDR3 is TGTGCCAGCAGTGAAGCAGGGGGCCTGAGGAATCAGCCCCAGCATTTT. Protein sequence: CASSEAGGLRNQPQHF.

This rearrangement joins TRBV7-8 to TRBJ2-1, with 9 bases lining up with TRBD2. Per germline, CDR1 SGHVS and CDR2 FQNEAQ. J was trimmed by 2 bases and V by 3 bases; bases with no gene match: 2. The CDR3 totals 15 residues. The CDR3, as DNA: TGTGCCAGCAGCTTGCGGGAGGGTCCCTACAATGAGCAGTTCTTC. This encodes CASSLREGPYNEQFF.

This CDR3 reads CASSLVRGGEKLFF. The CDR3 DNA follows: TGTGCCAGCAGTTTAGTCCGGGGGGGGGAAAAACTGTTTTTT. The V call is TRBV27, the J call TRBJ1-4; D perhaps matches TRBD1 (5 bases). The V end lost 2 bases, the J end lost 8 bases, and 12 bases lay between the germline ends. The CDR3 contains 14 residues. Germline V lookup: CDR1 MNHEY, CDR2 SMNVEV (reference sequence).

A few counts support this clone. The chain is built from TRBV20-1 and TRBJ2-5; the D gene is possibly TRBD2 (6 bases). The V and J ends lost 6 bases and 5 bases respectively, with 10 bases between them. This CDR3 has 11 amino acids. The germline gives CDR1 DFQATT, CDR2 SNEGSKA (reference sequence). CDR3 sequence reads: CSATAGETQYF. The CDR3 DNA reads TGCAGTGCAACGGCGGGGGAGACCCAGTACTTC.

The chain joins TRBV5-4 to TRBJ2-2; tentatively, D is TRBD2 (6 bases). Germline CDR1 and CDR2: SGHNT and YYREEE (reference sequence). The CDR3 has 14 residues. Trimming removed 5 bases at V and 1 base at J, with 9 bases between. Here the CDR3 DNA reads TGTGCCAGCAGGAGGGAGGAGAACACCGGGGAGCTGTTTTTT. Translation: CASRREENTGELFF.

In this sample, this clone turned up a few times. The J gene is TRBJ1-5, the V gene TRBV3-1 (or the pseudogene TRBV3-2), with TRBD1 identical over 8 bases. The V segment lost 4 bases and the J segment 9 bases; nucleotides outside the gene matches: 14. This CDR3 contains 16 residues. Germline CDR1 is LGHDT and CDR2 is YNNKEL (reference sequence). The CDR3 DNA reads TGTGCCAGCAGCCTAACCTTTGGACAGGGTGGGGGGCCCCAGCATTTT. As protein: CASSLTFGQGGGPQHF.